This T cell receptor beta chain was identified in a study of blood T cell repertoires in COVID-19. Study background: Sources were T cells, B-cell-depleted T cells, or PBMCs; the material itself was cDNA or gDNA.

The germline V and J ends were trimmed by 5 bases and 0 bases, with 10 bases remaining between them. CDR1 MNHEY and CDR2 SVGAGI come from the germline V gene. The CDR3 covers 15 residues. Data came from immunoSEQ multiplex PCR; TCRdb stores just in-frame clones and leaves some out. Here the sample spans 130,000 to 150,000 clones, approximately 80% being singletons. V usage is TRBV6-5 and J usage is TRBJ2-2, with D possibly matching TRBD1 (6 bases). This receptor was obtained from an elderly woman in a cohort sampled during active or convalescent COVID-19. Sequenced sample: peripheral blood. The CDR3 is CASSRTDANTGELFF. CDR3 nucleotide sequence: TGTGCCAGCAGTCGGACAGACGCGAACACCGGGGAGCTGTTTTTT.